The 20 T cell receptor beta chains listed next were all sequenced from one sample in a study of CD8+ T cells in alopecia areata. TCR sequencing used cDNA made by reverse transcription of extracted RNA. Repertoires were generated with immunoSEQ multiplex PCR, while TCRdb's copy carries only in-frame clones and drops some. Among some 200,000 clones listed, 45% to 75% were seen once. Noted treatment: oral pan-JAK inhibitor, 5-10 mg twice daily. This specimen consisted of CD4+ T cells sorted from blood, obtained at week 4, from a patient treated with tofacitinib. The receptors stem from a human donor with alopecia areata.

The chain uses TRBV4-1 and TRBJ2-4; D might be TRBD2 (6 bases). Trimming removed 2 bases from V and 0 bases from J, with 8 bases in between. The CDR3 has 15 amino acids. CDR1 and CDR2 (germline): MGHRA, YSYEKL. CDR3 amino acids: CASSQRLGAKNIQYF. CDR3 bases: TGCGCCAGCAGCCAAAGACTAGGAGCCAAAAACATTCAGTACTTC.

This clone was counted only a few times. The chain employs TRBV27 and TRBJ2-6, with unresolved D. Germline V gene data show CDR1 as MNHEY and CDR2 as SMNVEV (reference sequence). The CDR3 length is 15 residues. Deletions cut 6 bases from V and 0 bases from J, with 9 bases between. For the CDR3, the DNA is TGTGCCAGCAGCCCACTGGGCTCTGGGGCCAACGTCCTGACTTTC. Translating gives CASSPLGSGANVLTF.

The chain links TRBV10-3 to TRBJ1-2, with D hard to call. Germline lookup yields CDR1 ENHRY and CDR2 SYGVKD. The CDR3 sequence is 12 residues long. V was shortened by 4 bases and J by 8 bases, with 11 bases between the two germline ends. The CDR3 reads CAISGPMGGYTF. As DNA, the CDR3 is TGTGCCATCAGTGGGCCGATGGGGGGCTACACCTTC.

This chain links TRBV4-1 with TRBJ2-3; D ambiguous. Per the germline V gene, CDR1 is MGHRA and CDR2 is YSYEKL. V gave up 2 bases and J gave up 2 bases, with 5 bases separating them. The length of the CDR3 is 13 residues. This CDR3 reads CASSQWVTDTQYF. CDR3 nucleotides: TGCGCCAGCAGCCAATGGGTCACAGATACGCAGTATTTT.

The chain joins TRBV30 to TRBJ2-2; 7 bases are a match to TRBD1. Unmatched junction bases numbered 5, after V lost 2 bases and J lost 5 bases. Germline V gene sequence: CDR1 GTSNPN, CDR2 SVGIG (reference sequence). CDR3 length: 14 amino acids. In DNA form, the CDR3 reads TGTGCCTGGAGTTGGGACAGCCGGACCGGGGAGCTGTTTTTT. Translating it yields CAWSWDSRTGELFF. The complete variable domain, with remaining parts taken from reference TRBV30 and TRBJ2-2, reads SQTIHQWPATLVQPVGSPLSLECTVEGTSNPNLYWYRQAAGRGLQLLFYSVGIGQISSEVPQNLSASRPQDRQFILSSKKLLLSDSGFYLCAWSWDSRTGELFFGEGSRLTVL.

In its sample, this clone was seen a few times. The CDR3, as DNA: TGTGCCAGCAGCCCAGGGGGGGTCGGCACAGATACGCAGTATTTT. This gives the protein CASSPGGVGTDTQYF. The chain employs TRBV5-4 and TRBJ2-3, with D perhaps TRBD1 or TRBD2 (7 bases each). The germline V gene has CDR1 SGHNT and CDR2 YYREEE (reference sequence). CDR3 length: 15 residues. V was cut by 4 bases and J by 1 base, with 13 bases left in between.

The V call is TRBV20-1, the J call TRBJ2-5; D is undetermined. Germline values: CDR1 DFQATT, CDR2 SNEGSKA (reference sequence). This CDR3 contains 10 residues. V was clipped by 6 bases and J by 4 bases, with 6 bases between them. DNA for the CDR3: TGCAGTGCCACCCGAGAGACCCAGTACTTC. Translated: CSATRETQYF.

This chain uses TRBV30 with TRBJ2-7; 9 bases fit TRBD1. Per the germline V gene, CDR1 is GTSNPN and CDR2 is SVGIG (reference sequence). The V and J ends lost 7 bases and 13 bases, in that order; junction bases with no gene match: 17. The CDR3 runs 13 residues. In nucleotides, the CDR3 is TGTGCCTCGGCCGTCAACTCCGGGGACAGGGCCTACTTC. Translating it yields CASAVNSGDRAYF. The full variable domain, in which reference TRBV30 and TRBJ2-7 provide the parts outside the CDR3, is SQTIHQWPATLVQPVGSPLSLECTVEGTSNPNLYWYRQAAGRGLQLLFYSVGIGQISSEVPQNLSASRPQDRQFILSSKKLLLSDSGFYLCASAVNSGDRAYFGPGTRLTVT.

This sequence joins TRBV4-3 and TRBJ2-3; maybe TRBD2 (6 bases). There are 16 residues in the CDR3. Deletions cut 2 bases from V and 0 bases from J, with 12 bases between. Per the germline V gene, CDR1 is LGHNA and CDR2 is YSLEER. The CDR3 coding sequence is TGCGCCAGCAGCCAACAACTAGCACTAAGCACAGATACGCAGTATTTT. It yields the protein CASSQQLALSTDTQYF.

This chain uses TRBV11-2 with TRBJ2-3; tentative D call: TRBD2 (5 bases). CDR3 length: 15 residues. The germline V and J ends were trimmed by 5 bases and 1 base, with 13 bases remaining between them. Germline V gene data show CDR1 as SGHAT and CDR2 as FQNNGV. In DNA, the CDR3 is TGTGCCAGCAGCCCCACGAGGGTTCGCACAGATACGCAGTATTTT. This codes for CASSPTRVRTDTQYF.

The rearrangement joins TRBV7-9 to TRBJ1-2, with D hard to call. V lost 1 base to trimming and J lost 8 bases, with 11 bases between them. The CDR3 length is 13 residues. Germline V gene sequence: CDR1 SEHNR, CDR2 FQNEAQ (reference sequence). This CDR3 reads CASSLGSKQGYTF. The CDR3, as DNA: TGTGCCAGCAGCTTAGGTTCGAAGCAGGGCTACACCTTC.

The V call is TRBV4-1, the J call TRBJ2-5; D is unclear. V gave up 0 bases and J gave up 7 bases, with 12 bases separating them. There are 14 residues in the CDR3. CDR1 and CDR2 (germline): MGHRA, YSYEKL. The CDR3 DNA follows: TGCGCCAGCAGCCAAGATGAGAAAGGCTCGACCCAGTACTTC. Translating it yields CASSQDEKGSTQYF.

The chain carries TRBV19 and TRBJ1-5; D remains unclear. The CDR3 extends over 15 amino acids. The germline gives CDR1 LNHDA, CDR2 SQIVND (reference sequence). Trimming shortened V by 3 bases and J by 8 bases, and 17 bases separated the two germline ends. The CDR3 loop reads CASSISGRVNEPQHF. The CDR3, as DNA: TGTGCCAGTAGTATTAGCGGACGGGTGAATGAGCCCCAGCATTTT.

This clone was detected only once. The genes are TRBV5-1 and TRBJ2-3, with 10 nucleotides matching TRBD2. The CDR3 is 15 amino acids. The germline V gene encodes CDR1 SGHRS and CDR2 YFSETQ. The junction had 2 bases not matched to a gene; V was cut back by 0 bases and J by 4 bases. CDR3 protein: CASSLGLAGADTQYF. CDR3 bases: TGCGCCAGCAGCTTGGGACTAGCGGGCGCAGATACGCAGTATTTT.

CDR3 region: CASSGAASGTQYF. CDR3 nucleotide sequence: TGTGCCAGCAGCGGGGCAGCTAGCGGGACCCAGTACTTC. The chain combines TRBV9 with TRBJ2-5; 7 bases match TRBD2. The CDR3 is 13 amino acids. The junction had 6 bases not matched to a gene; V was cut back by 3 bases and J by 7 bases. Germline assignment: CDR1 SGDLS and CDR2 YYNGEE.

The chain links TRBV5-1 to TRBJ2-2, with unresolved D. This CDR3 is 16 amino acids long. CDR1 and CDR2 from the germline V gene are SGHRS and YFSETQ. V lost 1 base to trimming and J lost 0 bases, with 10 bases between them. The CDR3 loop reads CASSLMGTANTGELFF. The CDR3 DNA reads TGCGCCAGCAGCTTGATGGGAACCGCGAACACCGGGGAGCTGTTTTTT.

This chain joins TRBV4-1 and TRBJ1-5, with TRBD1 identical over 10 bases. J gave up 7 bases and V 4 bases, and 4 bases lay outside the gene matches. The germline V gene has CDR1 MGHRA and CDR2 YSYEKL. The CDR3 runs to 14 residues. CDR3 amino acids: CASSLRDRGQPQHF. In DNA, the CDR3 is TGCGCCAGCAGCCTCCGGGACAGGGGACAGCCCCAGCATTTT.

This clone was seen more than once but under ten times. DNA of the CDR3: TGTGCCAGCAGCCCGCAGGTTAATTCACCCCTCCACTTT. Translation: CASSPQVNSPLHF. The chain has TRBV11-2 and TRBJ1-6; D remains ambiguous. Trimming took 5 bases from V and 6 from J, leaving 8 bases between them. Germline CDR1 reads SGHAT; CDR2 reads FQNNGV. The CDR3 sequence is 13 residues long.

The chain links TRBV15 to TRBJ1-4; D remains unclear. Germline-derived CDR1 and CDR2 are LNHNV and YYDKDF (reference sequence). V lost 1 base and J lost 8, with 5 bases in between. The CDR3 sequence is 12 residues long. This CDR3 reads CATSRGREKLFF. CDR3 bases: TGTGCCACCAGCAGAGGTCGGGAAAAACTGTTTTTT.

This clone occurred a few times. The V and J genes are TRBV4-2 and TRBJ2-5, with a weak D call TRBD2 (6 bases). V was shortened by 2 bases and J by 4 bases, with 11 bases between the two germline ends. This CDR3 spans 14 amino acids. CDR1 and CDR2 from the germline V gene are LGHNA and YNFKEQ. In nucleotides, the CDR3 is TGTGCCAGCAGCCAAAGCGGGCCCATAGAGACCCAGTACTTC. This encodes CASSQSGPIETQYF.